One sample yielded the 22 T cell receptor beta chains listed below, sequenced in a study of T cell responses to AZD1222 COVID-19 vaccine. Using immunoSEQ multiplex PCR, the repertoire was profiled, and TCRdb retains in-frame clones only, with some absent. Of some 150,000 clones listed, over 80% are singletons. The source was peripheral blood, collected 28 days after the second dose of the MenACWY control vaccine. These receptor sequences come from an adult who received the MenACWY meningococcal vaccine as a control.

The rearrangement links TRBV6-5 to TRBJ2-7, with D hard to call. CDR3 length equals 15 residues. The germline V gene has CDR1 MNHEY and CDR2 SVGAGI. V lost 2 bases, J lost 5 bases, and 16 bases lay in between. Here the CDR3 reads CASSYGSAPGDEQYF. CDR3 nucleotide sequence: TGTGCCAGCAGTTACGGTTCCGCCCCAGGCGACGAGCAGTACTTC.

The V and J genes are TRBV15 and TRBJ1-6; 8 nucleotides match TRBD1. CDR1 is LNHNV and CDR2 is YYDKDF in the germline V gene (reference sequence). V lost 11 bases and J lost 5; bases outside the gene matches: 5. This CDR3 comprises 13 residues. Here the CDR3 reads CACRTGHNSPLHF. The CDR3 bases are TGTGCCTGCCGGACAGGGCATAATTCACCCCTCCACTTT.

V usage is TRBV29-1 and J usage is TRBJ2-7, with D unclear. CDR3 size: 14 residues. With 4 bases removed from V and 2 bases from J, the gap between germline ends came to 15 bases. Germline CDR1 SQVTM, CDR2 ANQGSEA. The CDR3 spells CSVGVSSRTYEQYF. CDR3 nucleotides: TGCAGCGTTGGTGTTTCGTCCCGGACCTACGAGCAGTACTTC.

The chain links TRBV28 to TRBJ2-3; D is perhaps TRBD2 (6 bases). Trimming removed 5 bases from V and 2 bases from J, with 17 bases in between. Per germline, CDR1 MDHEN and CDR2 SYDVKM. The CDR3 is made up of 16 amino acids. The CDR3 is CASSPEGLVDTDTQYF. DNA for the CDR3: TGTGCCAGCAGTCCGGAGGGACTCGTGGACACAGATACGCAGTATTTT. Full variable domain (remainder filled in from reference TRBV28 and TRBJ2-3): DVKVTQSSRYLVKRTGEKVFLECVQDMDHENMFWYRQDPGLGLRLIYFSYDVKMKEKGDIPEGYSVSREKKERFSLILESASTNQTSMYLCASSPEGLVDTDTQYFGPGTRLTVL.

This sequence joins TRBV7-2 and TRBJ1-6, with D perhaps matching TRBD1 (5 bases). The CDR3 contains 16 residues. Per germline, CDR1 SGHTA and CDR2 FQGNSA. The V end was cut by 0 bases, the J end by 8 bases, with 14 bases between. The CDR3 sequence: CASSLAWQGFDSPLHF. The DNA for the CDR3 is TGTGCCAGCAGCTTAGCTTGGCAGGGCTTTGATTCACCCCTCCACTTT.

This clone has just one count. This chain connects TRBV6-6 to TRBJ1-5, with D uncertain. The germline V gene has CDR1 MNHNY and CDR2 SVGAGI (reference sequence). V was clipped by 7 bases and J by 2 bases, with 15 bases between them. The CDR3 covers 15 residues. The CDR3 DNA reads as TGTGCCAGCATTGCAGGCGGAAGGGGCAATCAGCCCCAGCATTTT. Translating it yields CASIAGGRGNQPQHF.

Turning to this clone: Different DNA sequences within this sample yield the same CDR3. V and J are TRBV28 and TRBJ2-7; D not resolved. This CDR3 has 11 residues. Trimming left V 5 bases short and J 0 bases short, with 2 bases between. Germline CDR1 and CDR2: MDHEN and SYDVKM. The CDR3 loop is CASSISYEQYF. CDR3 bases: TGTGCCAGCAGTATCTCCTACGAGCAGTACTTC.

The V and J genes are TRBV11-2 and TRBJ1-2; 11 nucleotides agree with TRBD1. CDR3 length equals 14 residues. After removal of 5 bases from V and 6 bases from J, the junction contained 5 bases not matched to a gene. CDR1 is SGHAT and CDR2 is FQNNGV in the germline V gene. DNA for the CDR3: TGTGCCAGCAGCGCGGGACAGGGGGTCGATGGCTACACCTTC. Its translation is CASSAGQGVDGYTF.

The chain is built from TRBV28 and TRBJ1-5; no clear D gene. From germline, CDR1 is MDHEN and CDR2 SYDVKM. V lost 10 bases, J lost 5 bases, and 18 bases lay in between. The CDR3 contains 14 residues. Written as DNA, the CDR3 is TGTGCCACCCTGCGCAGCTCATACGATCAGCCCCAGCATTTT. This gives the protein CATLRSSYDQPQHF.

The chain recombines TRBV2 with TRBJ1-2, with D unresolved. Trimming cost V 3 bases and J 9 bases, with 17 bases left between them. This CDR3 has 14 amino acids. Germline-derived CDR1 and CDR2 are SNHLY and FYNNEI. CDR3 in amino acids: CASSDISQDGRYTF. The CDR3 bases are TGTGCCAGCAGTGACATAAGCCAGGACGGACGCTACACCTTC.

The V and J genes are TRBV18 and TRBJ1-1; no definite D call. Trimming stripped 0 bases from V and 4 bases from J, with 6 bases between. The CDR3 is 13 amino acids. Per the germline V gene, CDR1 is KGHSH and CDR2 is LQKENI. This chain's CDR3 is CASSPPWGTEAFF. CDR3 nucleotide sequence: TGTGCCAGCTCACCACCGTGGGGCACTGAAGCTTTCTTT.

V and J are TRBV6-5 and TRBJ1-1, with D uncertain. Deletions cut 0 bases from V and 1 base from J, with 6 bases between. Germline lookup yields CDR1 MNHEY and CDR2 SVGAGI. The CDR3 length is 14 residues. In nucleotides, the CDR3 is TGTGCCAGCAGTTACTCGGGAGAGAACACTGAAGCTTTCTTT. Protein product: CASSYSGENTEAFF.

The chain uses TRBV4-3 and TRBJ2-1; 11 bases line up with TRBD2. The V segment lost 0 bases and the J segment 13 bases; nucleotides outside the gene matches: 5. From germline, CDR1 is LGHNA and CDR2 YSLEER. The CDR3 consists of 14 residues. CDR3 protein: CASSQEDSGRAQFF. The CDR3 DNA reads as TGCGCCAGCAGCCAAGAGGATAGCGGGAGGGCCCAGTTCTTC.

The V and J genes are TRBV20-1 and TRBJ1-2; maybe TRBD1 (5 bases). Germline V gives CDR1 DFQATT, CDR2 SNEGSKA (reference sequence). V was shortened by 3 bases and J by 3 bases, with 11 bases between the two germline ends. There are 13 residues in the CDR3. CDR3 DNA sequence: TGCAGTGCTAGTTCAGGGTTTGACTATGGCTACACCTTC. Its protein is CSASSGFDYGYTF.

The chain combines TRBV7-9 with TRBJ1-1; tentative D call: TRBD1 (6 bases). CDR3 size: 13 residues. Germline loops: CDR1 SEHNR, CDR2 FQNEAQ (reference sequence). The V end was cut by 5 bases, the J end by 1 base, with 8 bases between. CDR3 in amino acids: CASSPTGNTEAFF. CDR3 DNA sequence: TGTGCCAGCAGCCCGACAGGGAACACTGAAGCTTTCTTT.

This chain links TRBV3-1 (or the pseudogene TRBV3-2) with TRBJ2-5; 14 nucleotides align to TRBD2. Germline V gene sequence: CDR1 LGHDT, CDR2 YNNKEL (reference sequence). CDR3 length: 15 amino acids. V was pared by 3 bases and J by 5 bases, with 2 bases of the junction left unmatched. This chain's CDR3 is CASSQGLAGAETQYF. The CDR3 DNA is TGTGCCAGCAGCCAGGGACTAGCGGGAGCGGAGACCCAGTACTTC.

The chain combines TRBV7-3 with TRBJ2-1, with 11 bases identical to TRBD2. The length of the CDR3 is 16 residues. After removal of 6 bases from V and 4 bases from J, the junction contained 8 bases not matched to a gene. The V gene's germline CDR1 is SGHTA and CDR2 FQGTGA. The CDR3 spells CASSLGGLAAYNEQFF. As DNA, the CDR3 is TGTGCCAGCAGTCTCGGGGGACTAGCGGCATACAATGAGCAGTTCTTC.

V is TRBV12-3 or TRBV12-4 and J is TRBJ1-1; no reliable D call. Trimming took off 1 base at V and 7 bases at J, with 10 bases between the two ends. CDR3 length: 13 residues. The CDR3 sequence: CASSLGGYNEAFF. The DNA for the CDR3 is TGTGCCAGCAGTTTAGGCGGTTACAATGAAGCTTTCTTT.

The CDR3 sequence: CASSLTGGNGYTF. DNA of the CDR3: TGTGCCAGCAGTTTAACGGGGGGAAATGGCTACACCTTC. This sequence joins TRBV28 and TRBJ1-2, with a weak D call TRBD1 (5 bases). Trimming cost V 2 bases and J 6 bases, with 10 bases left between them. Germline V gene sequence: CDR1 MDHEN, CDR2 SYDVKM. The CDR3 is 13 amino acids.

This CDR3 reads CATSSMRAAHEQYF. DNA of the CDR3: TGTGCCACCAGTTCTATGCGGGCAGCCCACGAGCAGTACTTC. The chain combines TRBV24-1 with TRBJ2-7; possible D gene TRBD2, 5 bases. There are 14 residues in the CDR3. Trimming took 6 bases from V and 5 from J, leaving 16 bases between them. The germline gives CDR1 KGHDR, CDR2 SFDVKD.

The chain links TRBV2 to TRBJ1-4; 9 positions match TRBD1. The CDR3 is 13 residues long. Germline V gene sequence: CDR1 SNHLY, CDR2 FYNNEI. With 6 bases clipped from V and 7 bases from J, the junction kept 3 bases outside the gene matches. The CDR3 sequence: CASRETGGEKLFF. As DNA, the CDR3 is TGTGCCAGCAGGGAGACAGGGGGTGAAAAACTGTTTTTT.

The chain carries TRBV7-2 and TRBJ2-3; no clear D. Trimming pared 1 base from V and 2 bases from J, leaving 10 bases between. This CDR3 has 15 amino acids. Germline V gives CDR1 SGHTA, CDR2 FQGNSA. The CDR3 DNA reads TGTGCCAGCAGCTTAGGTGGGCAATTCACAGATACGCAGTATTTT. Translation: CASSLGGQFTDTQYF.